What follows are 10 T cell receptor beta chains derived from one specimen sequenced in a study of T-cell reconstitution after alpha-beta-depleted transplantation in children. Unique molecular identifiers were incorporated when the TCRbeta library was constructed. TCRdb passed the PCR reads through MiXCR, listing each CDR3 protein once. The repertoire holds fewer than 85,000 distinct CDR3 sequences, with 12% to 15% as singletons. The sequenced sample was PBMCs, mostly from graft donor cells, obtained 180 days after TCRalphabeta/CD19-depleted stem cell transplant. The receptor source for this set is a male patient between 2 and 9 years old who had a stem cell transplant for acute lymphoblastic leukemia, so the T cells may come from the graft donor.

The chain uses TRBV20-1 and TRBJ2-1; D is possibly TRBD1 or TRBD2 (5 bases each). This CDR3 is built from 14 residues. The germline V gene has CDR1 DFQATT and CDR2 SNEGSKA (reference sequence). V dropped 4 bases and J dropped 8 bases, with 18 bases sitting between them. CDR3 in amino acids: CSANRGPLGDEQFF. The CDR3, as DNA: TGCAGTGCTAACCGGGGCCCCTTGGGGGATGAGCAGTTCTTC.

This chain links TRBV20-1 with TRBJ2-7, with 9 positions matching TRBD2. Germline-derived CDR1 and CDR2 are DFQATT and SNEGSKA (reference sequence). CDR3 size: 15 residues. With V trimmed by 6 bases and J by 2 bases, 11 bases remained unmatched. The CDR3 protein is CSAALGAGGPYEQYF. The CDR3 DNA follows: TGCAGTGCCGCCCTCGGCGCGGGAGGGCCCTACGAGCAGTACTTC.

This clonotype was seen more than once but under ten times. The rearrangement joins TRBV6-1 to TRBJ1-1; D call uncertain. Trimming stripped 7 bases from V and 0 bases from J, with 18 bases between. The germline CDR1 and CDR2 sequences are MNHNS and SASEGT. The CDR3 contains 16 residues. The CDR3 DNA follows: TGTGCCAGCACCTATTTAGCGCCGTCCCTGAACACTGAAGCTTTCTTT. Its translation: CASTYLAPSLNTEAFF.

There are a few counts of this clonotype. CDR3 in amino acids: CASSLGGFGPNTGELFF. The CDR3 nucleotides read TGTGCCAGCAGCTTGGGGGGCTTTGGACCGAACACCGGGGAGCTGTTTTTT. The chain carries TRBV28 and TRBJ2-2; either TRBD1 or TRBD2 may fit D (6 bases each). The length of the CDR3 is 17 residues. CDR1 MDHEN and CDR2 SYDVKM come from the germline V gene. V lost 6 bases and J lost 0, with 17 bases in between.

The chain carries TRBV9 and TRBJ2-2, with a possible D match to TRBD2 (6 bases). Germline V CDR1 and CDR2: SGDLS, YYNGEE. V dropped 1 base and J dropped 0 bases, with 13 bases sitting between them. CDR3 length equals 17 residues. The CDR3: CASSVRRAGTNTGELFF. CDR3 nucleotides: TGTGCCAGCAGCGTAAGGAGGGCAGGGACGAACACCGGGGAGCTGTTTTTT.

This clonotype has at least ten counts. Here the CDR3 DNA reads TGTGCCATCAACAGACAGGGTTTGGGTTATGGCTACACCTTC. Encoded protein: CAINRQGLGYGYTF. J is TRBJ1-2 and V is TRBV10-3; 7 nucleotides line up with TRBD1. The CDR3 has 14 residues. From germline, CDR1 is ENHRY and CDR2 SYGVKD. The V and J ends lost 7 bases and 5 bases, in that order; junction bases with no gene match: 10.

The chain links TRBV12-3 or TRBV12-4 to TRBJ2-2; maybe TRBD2 (6 bases). There are 18 residues in the CDR3. Trimming removed 7 bases from V and 1 base from J, with 22 bases in between. CDR3 coding DNA: TGTGCCAGCACCCCGGCGGGGAACTACCGGATGAACACCGGGGAGCTGTTTTTT. Translation: CASTPAGNYRMNTGELFF.

CDR3 in amino acids: CASSRDTGRTDTQYF. CDR3 sequence (DNA): TGTGCCAGCAGTCGTGACACGGGGAGGACAGATACGCAGTATTTT. V gene TRBV7-9 combines with J gene TRBJ2-3; maybe TRBD2 (6 bases). Trimming took off 6 bases at V and 3 bases at J, with 16 bases between the two ends. This CDR3 region has 15 residues. The germline CDR1 and CDR2 sequences are SEHNR and FQNEAQ (reference sequence).

This clonotype was observed a handful of times. The chain combines TRBV20-1 with TRBJ2-1, with 10 bases that match TRBD2. The CDR3 is 14 amino acids. With 3 bases clipped from V and 6 bases from J, the junction kept 5 bases outside the gene matches. Germline values: CDR1 DFQATT, CDR2 SNEGSKA (reference sequence). CDR3 residues: CSASPSSGSNEQFF. CDR3 DNA sequence: TGCAGTGCTAGTCCGTCTAGCGGGAGCAATGAGCAGTTCTTC.

Only a few counts were recorded for this clonotype. The chain couples TRBV28 to TRBJ2-5; TRBD1 matches at 12 bases. Germline CDR1 MDHEN, CDR2 SYDVKM. V was pared by 4 bases and J by 5 bases, with 2 bases of the junction left unmatched. The CDR3 totals 14 residues. CDR3 bases: TGTGCCAGCAGTTGGGACAGGGGGCTGGAGACCCAGTACTTC. Translating gives CASSWDRGLETQYF. Full variable domain (remainder filled in from reference TRBV28 and TRBJ2-5): DVKVTQSSRYLVKRTGEKVFLECVQDMDHENMFWYRQDPGLGLRLIYFSYDVKMKEKGDIPEGYSVSREKKERFSLILESASTNQTSMYLCASSWDRGLETQYFGPGTRLLVL.